This entry lists 22 T cell receptor beta chains sequenced from one sample in a study of cytomegalovirus exposure and HLA in healthy donors. 13 Jbeta primers and 60 Vbeta primers were used for the PCR. Profiled with immunoSEQ multiplex PCR; TCRdb holds only in-frame clones, not every one. The sample's table shows about 130,000 clones. Material: PBMCs. The source is a man aged 35-49 years in good health and CMV-seronegative.

CDR3 nucleotides: TGTGCCAGCAGTGAATTCGGCAGGGAAACGTATGGCTACACCTTC. This encodes CASSEFGRETYGYTF. V is TRBV2 and J is TRBJ1-2, with a tentative D call TRBD1 (5 bases). CDR3 length: 15 residues. Germline CDR1 reads SNHLY; CDR2 reads FYNNEI. V was pared by 2 bases and J by 5 bases, with 15 bases between.

The chain employs TRBV7-8 and TRBJ1-5; D remains unclear. The V end lost 2 bases, the J end lost 5 bases, and 10 bases lay between the germline ends. The CDR3 is 14 amino acids. The germline CDR1 and CDR2 sequences are SGHVS and FQNEAQ. CDR3 sequence: CASSLISGYQPQHF. CDR3 nucleotides: TGTGCCAGCAGCTTAATATCCGGGTATCAGCCCCAGCATTTT.

V is TRBV21-1 and J is TRBJ1-2; the D call of TRBD1 is as the table states it, not checked on the DNA. TRBV21-1 is a pseudogene. There are 14 residues in the CDR3. The CDR3 here is CATVKRYRIVCYTF. The CDR3 region has the DNA TGTGCCACCGTGAAACGGTACAGAATCGTGTGCTACACCTTC.

The rearrangement joins TRBV6-1 to TRBJ2-5; 9 bases fit TRBD1. The germline V gene encodes CDR1 MNHNS and CDR2 SASEGT. The CDR3 runs 14 residues. V shed 4 bases, J shed 4 bases, and the junction held 4 bases outside the gene matches. The chain's CDR3 is CASSGDRVGETQYF. CDR3 coding DNA: TGTGCCAGCAGTGGGGACAGGGTTGGAGAGACCCAGTACTTC.

This CDR3 is CAISDLVGPGTDTQYF. The CDR3 nucleotides are TGTGCCATCAGTGATCTAGTGGGGCCAGGCACAGATACGCAGTATTTT. The chain links TRBV10-3 to TRBJ2-3; TRBD1 is a possible D gene (5 bases). Germline V gene data show CDR1 as ENHRY and CDR2 as SYGVKD. The CDR3 is made up of 16 amino acids. V was pared by 3 bases and J by 1 base, with 14 bases between.

This chain uses TRBV6-6 with TRBJ1-5; maybe TRBD1 (6 bases). Germline V gene sequence: CDR1 MNHNY, CDR2 SVGAGI (reference sequence). The CDR3 totals 14 residues. V shed 4 bases and J shed 4 bases, with 11 bases lying between them. This CDR3 reads CASSFDRLNQPQHF. CDR3 DNA: TGTGCCAGCAGTTTCGACAGGCTTAATCAGCCCCAGCATTTT.

This chain links TRBV10-3 with TRBJ1-4; TRBD1 matches 9 bases. The CDR3 spans 15 residues. V was pared by 4 bases and J by 6 bases, with 6 bases of the junction left unmatched. Germline V gene sequence: CDR1 ENHRY, CDR2 SYGVKD. CDR3 sequence: CAISALDRGDEKLFF. In DNA, the CDR3 is TGTGCCATCAGTGCTTTGGACAGGGGAGATGAAAAACTGTTTTTT.

The genes are TRBV5-8 and TRBJ1-3; 9 nucleotides agree with TRBD1. CDR3 length: 17 residues. The V gene end was trimmed by 3 bases and the J gene end by 0 bases; junction bases not matched to a gene: 7. The germline gives CDR1 SGHTS, CDR2 YDEGEE. This chain's CDR3 is CASSSEQGAYSGNTIYF. For the CDR3, the DNA is TGTGCCAGCAGCTCCGAACAGGGGGCCTACTCTGGAAACACCATATATTTT. The full variable domain, in which reference TRBV5-8 and TRBJ1-3 provide the parts outside the CDR3, is EAGVTQSPTHLIKTRGQQATLRCSPISGHTSVYWYQQALGLGLQFLLWYDEGEERNRGNFPPRFSGRQFPNYSSELNVNALELEDSALYLCASSSEQGAYSGNTIYFGEGSWLTVV.

CDR3 region: CASSEAGVSYEQYF. Here the CDR3 DNA reads TGTGCCAGCAGCGAGGCCGGGGTATCCTACGAGCAGTACTTC. The chain combines TRBV9 with TRBJ2-7, with a weak D call TRBD2 (5 bases). Trimming took off 3 bases at V and 1 base at J, with 11 bases between the two ends. Germline-derived CDR1 and CDR2 are SGDLS and YYNGEE. The CDR3 consists of 14 residues.

The J gene is TRBJ1-4, the V gene TRBV5-5; 7 bases map to TRBD1. The CDR3 extends over 13 amino acids. CDR1 is SGHKS and CDR2 is YYEKEE in the germline V gene (reference sequence). The V gene end was trimmed by 2 bases and the J gene end by 6 bases; junction bases not matched to a gene: 1. Here the CDR3 reads CASSLTGDEKLFF. The CDR3 nucleotides are TGTGCCAGCAGCTTAACAGGGGATGAAAAACTGTTTTTT.

CDR3 nucleotide sequence: TGTGCCAGCAAGGGCGGGAGTACGCGCAATGAGCAGTTCTTC. This codes for CASKGGSTRNEQFF. V gene TRBV2 combines with J gene TRBJ2-1; 7 bases align to TRBD2. Trimming at V came to 7 bases and at J to 6 bases, leaving 9 bases not matched to a gene. The germline V gene encodes CDR1 SNHLY and CDR2 FYNNEI. CDR3 length equals 14 residues.

The V call is TRBV9, the J call TRBJ2-2, with D uncertain. The CDR3 has 15 amino acids. Looked up from germline, CDR1 is SGDLS and CDR2 is YYNGEE. The V end lost 0 bases, the J end lost 1 base, and 7 bases lay between the germline ends. CDR3 residues: CASSVDPLNTGELFF. The CDR3 DNA reads as TGTGCCAGCAGCGTAGATCCCTTGAACACCGGGGAGCTGTTTTTT.

The chain combines TRBV2 with TRBJ2-1; maybe TRBD1 (6 bases). Germline V gene lookup returns CDR1 SNHLY and CDR2 FYNNEI. V gave up 6 bases and J gave up 2 bases, with 11 bases separating them. This CDR3 contains 14 residues. The CDR3 here is CASRTGLAYNEQFF. The CDR3 DNA follows: TGTGCCAGCAGGACAGGTCTGGCCTACAATGAGCAGTTCTTC.

The rearrangement joins TRBV27 to TRBJ2-3, with 7 positions matching TRBD2. The CDR3 loop spans 14 amino acids. Germline V CDR1 and CDR2: MNHEY, SMNVEV (reference sequence). The J segment lost 1 base and the V segment lost 5 bases, leaving 3 bases of the junction unmatched. The DNA of the CDR3 is TGTGCCAGCAGTCACACTAGCGGCACAGATACGCAGTATTTT. Translating it yields CASSHTSGTDTQYF.

The gene calls are TRBV19 and TRBJ2-1; TRBD2 matches 9 bases. Germline trimming cut 5 bases from V and 0 bases from J; bases unmatched to any gene: 8. The CDR3 totals 17 residues. The germline V gene has CDR1 LNHDA and CDR2 SQIVND (reference sequence). Written as DNA, the CDR3 is TGTGCCAGTAGTCCCCGGATTAGCGGGAGCTCCTACAATGAGCAGTTCTTC. Its translation: CASSPRISGSSYNEQFF.

This chain joins TRBV7-9 and TRBJ2-3; perhaps TRBD2 as D (5 bases). Between the trimmed V and J ends, which lost 4 bases and 6 bases, there was a span of 11 bases. Germline CDR1 is SEHNR and CDR2 is FQNEAQ (reference sequence). This CDR3 contains 13 residues. The DNA for the CDR3 is TGTGCCAGCAGCTCTACGACTACGGATACGCAGTATTTT. Translation gives CASSSTTTDTQYF.

The genes are TRBV10-3 and TRBJ1-5, with 9 bases that match TRBD1. CDR1 and CDR2 (germline): ENHRY, SYGVKD. Trimming at V came to 6 bases and at J to 6 bases, leaving 6 bases not matched to a gene. This CDR3 is built from 14 residues. The CDR3 region has the DNA TGTGCCATCAGCCTGGACAGGGGAGGTCAGCCCCAGCATTTT. It yields the protein CAISLDRGGQPQHF.

The chain couples TRBV7-8 to TRBJ1-5; D may be TRBD1 (6 bases). This CDR3 contains 14 residues. Between the trimmed V and J ends, which lost 5 bases and 9 bases, there was a span of 17 bases. The germline CDR1 and CDR2 sequences are SGHVS and FQNEAQ. The CDR3 sequence is CASSAGTIIGPQHF. CDR3 DNA: TGTGCCAGCAGCGCCGGGACAATAATAGGGCCCCAGCATTTT.

V usage is TRBV19 and J usage is TRBJ1-6, with D unclear. This CDR3 is 14 amino acids long. Trimming shortened V by 9 bases and J by 2 bases, and 11 bases separated the two germline ends. Germline V gene sequence: CDR1 LNHDA, CDR2 SQIVND (reference sequence). The CDR3 spells CASQRDAYNSPLHF. The CDR3 DNA sequence: TGTGCCAGCCAGAGGGATGCCTATAATTCACCCCTCCACTTT.

V and J are TRBV4-2 and TRBJ2-3; D unresolved. There are 16 residues in the CDR3. Germline V gives CDR1 LGHNA, CDR2 YNFKEQ. The V gene lost 4 bases and the J gene lost 0 bases, with 14 bases spanning the gap. CDR3: CASSLEDSGSTDTQYF. The CDR3 coding sequence is TGTGCCAGCAGCCTGGAAGATTCAGGCAGCACAGATACGCAGTATTTT.

J is TRBJ1-2 and V is TRBV5-1; 7 bases match TRBD1. Germline CDR1 reads SGHRS; CDR2 reads YFSETQ. The V segment lost 4 bases and the J segment 10 bases; nucleotides outside the gene matches: 13. This CDR3 spans 14 amino acids. CDR3 in DNA: TGCGCCAGCAGCAGGATTGAAAACAGGGGCTCCTACACCTTC. This encodes CASSRIENRGSYTF.

The chain employs TRBV15 and TRBJ2-1; 11 nucleotides align to TRBD2. This CDR3 has 16 amino acids. Germline V gene data show CDR1 as LNHNV and CDR2 as YYDKDF (reference sequence). V trimming: 3 bases; J trimming: 8 bases; junction bases outside the gene matches: 9. This chain's CDR3 is CATSRQLAGAGYEQFF. The CDR3 region has the DNA TGTGCCACCAGCAGGCAACTAGCGGGAGCGGGTTATGAGCAGTTCTTC.